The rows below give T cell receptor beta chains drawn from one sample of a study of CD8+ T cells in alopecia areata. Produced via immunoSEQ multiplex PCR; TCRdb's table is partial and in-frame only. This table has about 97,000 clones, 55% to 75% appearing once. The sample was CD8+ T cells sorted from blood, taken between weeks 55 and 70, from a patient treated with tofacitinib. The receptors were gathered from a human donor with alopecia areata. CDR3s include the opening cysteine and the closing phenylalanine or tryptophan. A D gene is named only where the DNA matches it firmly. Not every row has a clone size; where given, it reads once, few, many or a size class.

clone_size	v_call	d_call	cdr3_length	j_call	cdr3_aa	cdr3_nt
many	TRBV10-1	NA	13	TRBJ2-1	CASSGVANNEQFF	TGCGCCAGCAGTGGGGTGGCCAATAATGAGCAGTTCTTC
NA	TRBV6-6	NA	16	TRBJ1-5	CASSYSTAGGNQPQHF	TGTGCCAGCAGTTACTCGACGGCAGGGGGCAATCAGCCCCAGCATTTT
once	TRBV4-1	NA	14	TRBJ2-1	CASSQPELDNEQFF	TGCGCCAGCAGCCAACCAGAACTCGACAATGAGCAGTTCTTC
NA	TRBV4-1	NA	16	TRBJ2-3	CASSQGSTGTRWAQYF	TGCGCCAGCAGCCAAGGATCAACAGGGACTCGGTGGGCGCAGTATTTT
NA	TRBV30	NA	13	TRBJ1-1	CAWNGTPNTEAFF	TGTGCCTGGAACGGGACACCGAACACTGAAGCTTTCTTT
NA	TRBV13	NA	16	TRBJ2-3	CASSPDRVIGRDTQYF	TGTGCCAGCAGCCCCGATAGAGTGATTGGGCGAGATACGCAGTATTTT
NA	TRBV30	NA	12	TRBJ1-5	CAWRRVGQPQHF	TGTGCCTGGAGGAGGGTCGGCCAGCCCCAGCATTTT
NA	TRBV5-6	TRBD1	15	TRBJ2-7	CASTSLGQGVYEQYF	TGTGCCAGCACCTCCCTAGGGCAGGGGGTATACGAGCAGTACTTC
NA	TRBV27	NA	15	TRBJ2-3	CASGPITGQEDTQYF	TGTGCCAGCGGCCCCATCACAGGGCAGGAAGATACGCAGTATTTT
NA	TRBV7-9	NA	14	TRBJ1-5	CASSLPGGNQPQHF	TGTGCCAGCAGCTTGCCTGGGGGCAATCAGCCCCAGCATTTT
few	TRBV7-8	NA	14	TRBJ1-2	CASSLAGGGYGYTF	TGTGCCAGCAGCTTAGCGGGGGGAGGCTATGGCTACACCTTC
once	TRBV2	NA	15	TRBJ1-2	CASSEALRDNYGYTF	TGTGCCAGCAGTGAAGCGCTTCGGGACAACTATGGCTACACCTTC
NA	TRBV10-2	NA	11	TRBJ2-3	CASGGTDTQYF	TGCGCCAGCGGGGGCACAGATACGCAGTATTTT
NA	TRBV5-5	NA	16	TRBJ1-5	CASSATQGNSNQPQHF	TGTGCCAGCAGCGCGACACAGGGAAATAGCAATCAGCCCCAGCATTTT
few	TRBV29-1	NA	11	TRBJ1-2	CSVEGHYGYTF	TGCAGCGTTGAAGGTCACTATGGCTACACCTTC
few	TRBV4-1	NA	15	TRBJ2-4	CASSQGRGLLNIQYF	TGCGCCAGCAGCCAAGGACGGGGTCTACTCAACATTCAGTACTTC
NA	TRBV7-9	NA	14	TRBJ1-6	CASSLRGISSPLHF	TGTGCCAGCAGCTTGCGGGGGATTTCTTCACCCCTCCACTTT
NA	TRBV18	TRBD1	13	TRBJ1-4	CASSGTGGEKLFF	TGTGCCAGCTCGGGGACAGGGGGTGAAAAACTGTTTTTT
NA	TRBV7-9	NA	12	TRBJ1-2	CASSLGRDGYTF	TGTGCCAGCAGCTTAGGGAGAGATGGCTACACCTTC
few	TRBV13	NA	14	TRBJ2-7	CASSSHQGSYEQYF	TGTGCCAGCAGCTCCCACCAGGGGTCCTACGAGCAGTACTTC
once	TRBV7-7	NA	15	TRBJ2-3	CASSFRGDATDTQYF	TGTGCTAGCAGCTTTCGCGGGGACGCCACAGATACGCAGTATTTT
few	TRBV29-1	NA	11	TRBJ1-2	CSVDPGFGYTF	TGCAGCGTTGACCCAGGGTTTGGCTACACCTTC
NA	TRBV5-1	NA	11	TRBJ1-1	CASSHNAEAFF	TGCGCCAGCAGCCATAACGCTGAAGCTTTCTTT
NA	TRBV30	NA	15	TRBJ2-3	CAWSFAGDSTDTQYF	TGTGCCTGGAGTTTCGCAGGGGATAGCACAGATACGCAGTATTTT
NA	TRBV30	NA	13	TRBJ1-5	CAWSVLPNQPQHF	TGTGCCTGGAGTGTACTCCCAAATCAGCCCCAGCATTTT
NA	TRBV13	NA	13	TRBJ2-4	CASTTGRAPSTGF	TGTGCCAGCACCACGGGACGGGCCCCCTCTACCGGTTTC
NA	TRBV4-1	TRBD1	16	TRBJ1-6	CASSQDLGRGYSPLHF	TGCGCCAGCAGCCAAGATCTGGGCAGGGGGTATTCACCCCTCCACTTT
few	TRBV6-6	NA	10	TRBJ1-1	CASSYTEAFF	TGTGCCAGCAGTTACACTGAAGCTTTCTTT
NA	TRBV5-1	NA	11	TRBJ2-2	CASVGAGELFF	TGCGCCAGCGTGGGGGCCGGGGAGCTGTTTTTT
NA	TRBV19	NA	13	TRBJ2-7	CASSVGTGREQYF	TGTGCCAGTAGTGTTGGGACGGGGCGCGAGCAGTACTTC
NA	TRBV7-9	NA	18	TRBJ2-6	CASSLVPGLTSGANVLTF	TGTGCCAGCAGCTTAGTCCCAGGGTTGACCTCTGGGGCCAACGTCCTGACTTTC
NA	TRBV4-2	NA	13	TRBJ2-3	CASSPLGLGTQYF	TGTGCCAGCAGCCCCCTGGGTCTAGGTACGCAGTATTTT
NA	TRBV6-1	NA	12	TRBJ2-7	CASSEIFYEQYF	TGTGCCAGCAGTGAAATCTTCTACGAGCAGTACTTC
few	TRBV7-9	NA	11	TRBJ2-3	CASSHTDTQYF	TGTGCCAGCAGCCACACAGATACGCAGTATTTT
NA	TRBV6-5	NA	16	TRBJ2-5	CASSFHLFGTQETQYF	TGTGCCAGCAGTTTCCACTTGTTCGGGACACAAGAGACCCAGTACTTC
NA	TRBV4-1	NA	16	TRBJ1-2	CASSREGTSHSPGYTF	TGCGCCAGCAGCCGAGAGGGGACTTCCCACTCCCCGGGCTACACCTTC